Listed below are T cell receptor beta chains from one sample, sequenced in a study of beta chain features in type 1 diabetes. TCRdb keeps only in-frame clones here, not all; method: immunoSEQ multiplex PCR. The sample records about 240,000 clones, about 30% being singletons. What was sequenced was central memory CD4+ T cells from blood. Every receptor here comes from a man between 25 and 39 years old in good health. Each CDR3 is given with its conserved first and last residue. The order of the fields is V gene, J gene, D gene, clone size, CDR3 DNA, CDR3 protein. A D gene is named only where the DNA matches it firmly. Size is omitted from some rows. Given values are once, few, many or a class for expanded clones.

V gene: TRBV19; J gene: TRBJ2-3; D gene: TRBD1; clone size: few; CDR3 DNA: TGTGCCAGTAGTGGGACAGGGGTTGCAGATACGCAGTATTTT; CDR3 protein: CASSGTGVADTQYF
V gene: TRBV25-1; J gene: TRBJ2-1; D gene: -; clone size: -; CDR3 DNA: TGTGCCAGCAGTCTTCGGGAGTTCAATGAGCAGTTCTTC; CDR3 protein: CASSLREFNEQFF
V gene: TRBV5-6; J gene: TRBJ2-3; D gene: -; clone size: few; CDR3 DNA: TGTGCCAGCAGCCAACAGCGTCGGTGGCAGGATGCAGATACGCAGTATTTT; CDR3 protein: CASSQQRRWQDADTQYF
V gene: TRBV6-5; J gene: TRBJ2-7; D gene: -; clone size: few; CDR3 DNA: TGTGCCAGCAGTTATGGACAGCCCTCCTACGAGCAGTACTTC; CDR3 protein: CASSYGQPSYEQYF
V gene: TRBV5-1; J gene: TRBJ2-7; D gene: -; clone size: -; CDR3 DNA: TGCGCCAGCAGCTTGAGCAGGGGAGACGAGCAGTACTTC; CDR3 protein: CASSLSRGDEQYF
V gene: TRBV19; J gene: TRBJ2-2; D gene: -; clone size: -; CDR3 DNA: TGTGCCAGTAGTGGGACATTGAACACCGGGGAGCTGTTTTTT; CDR3 protein: CASSGTLNTGELFF
V gene: TRBV7-2; J gene: TRBJ2-1; D gene: TRBD1; clone size: -; CDR3 DNA: TGTGCCAGCAGCTTATCGGGACAGTACAATGAGCAGTTCTTC; CDR3 protein: CASSLSGQYNEQFF
V gene: TRBV15; J gene: TRBJ1-2; D gene: -; clone size: many; CDR3 DNA: TGTGCCACCAGCGGACCGGACTATGGCTACACCTTC; CDR3 protein: CATSGPDYGYTF
V gene: TRBV2; J gene: TRBJ1-2; D gene: -; clone size: -; CDR3 DNA: TGTGCCAGCAGTGAAGGGAACTATGGCTACACCTTC; CDR3 protein: CASSEGNYGYTF
V gene: TRBV5-4; J gene: TRBJ2-7; D gene: -; clone size: -; CDR3 DNA: TGTGCCAGCAGCTTGGACAGGGCCTACGAGCAGTACTTC; CDR3 protein: CASSLDRAYEQYF
V gene: TRBV7-2; J gene: TRBJ1-5; D gene: -; clone size: -; CDR3 DNA: TGTGCCAGCAGCTTAGGAGGGGACAATCAGCCCCAGCATTTT; CDR3 protein: CASSLGGDNQPQHF
V gene: TRBV7-6; J gene: TRBJ2-1; D gene: -; clone size: many; CDR3 DNA: TGTGCCAGCAGTCGCAGCCAAAACAATGAGCAGTTCTTC; CDR3 protein: CASSRSQNNEQFF
V gene: TRBV10-3; J gene: TRBJ1-2; D gene: -; clone size: -; CDR3 DNA: TGTGCCATCAGTGAGTCGCCCAGGGTGGATGGCTACACCTTC; CDR3 protein: CAISESPRVDGYTF
V gene: TRBV7-9; J gene: TRBJ2-7; D gene: TRBD2; clone size: few; CDR3 DNA: TGTGCCAGCAGCTCAACCGGGACTAGAGCCTTCTACCCCTACGAGCAGTACTTC; CDR3 protein: CASSSTGTRAFYPYEQYF
V gene: TRBV7-6; J gene: TRBJ2-7; D gene: -; clone size: -; CDR3 DNA: TGTGCCAGCAGCTTAGAGGAGGGGTTCTCCTACGAGCAGTACTTC; CDR3 protein: CASSLEEGFSYEQYF
V gene: TRBV19; J gene: TRBJ2-4; D gene: -; clone size: -; CDR3 DNA: TGTGCCAGTAGTTCGCTGCCGGCGACCATTCAGTACTTC; CDR3 protein: CASSSLPATIQYF
V gene: TRBV30; J gene: TRBJ2-5; D gene: TRBD2; clone size: -; CDR3 DNA: TGTGCCTGGAGTGTACGGAAGTCAGGGCCGTCTAGCGGAGGCAACCAAGAGACCCAGTACTTC; CDR3 protein: CAWSVRKSGPSSGGNQETQYF
V gene: TRBV11-2; J gene: TRBJ2-3; D gene: -; clone size: -; CDR3 DNA: TGTGCCAGCAGCGCGACTAGTCCCTCAAAAGATACGCAGTATTTT; CDR3 protein: CASSATSPSKDTQYF
V gene: TRBV11-2; J gene: TRBJ2-5; D gene: -; clone size: -; CDR3 DNA: TGTGCCAGCAGCTTATTGAATTCAGACCCCTCCGAGACCCAGTACTTC; CDR3 protein: CASSLLNSDPSETQYF
V gene: TRBV7-9; J gene: TRBJ1-1; D gene: -; clone size: few; CDR3 DNA: TGTGCCAGCGTAGAACAGAAGAACACTGAAGCTTTCTTT; CDR3 protein: CASVEQKNTEAFF
V gene: TRBV30; J gene: TRBJ1-5; D gene: -; clone size: -; CDR3 DNA: TGTGCCTGGAGTAGGGACAGCAATCAGCCCCAGCATTTT; CDR3 protein: CAWSRDSNQPQHF
V gene: TRBV6-5; J gene: TRBJ2-7; D gene: -; clone size: -; CDR3 DNA: TGTGCCAGCAGGCGGCACGAACAGACCCTGGGCGAGCAGTACTTC; CDR3 protein: CASRRHEQTLGEQYF
V gene: TRBV30; J gene: TRBJ2-7; D gene: -; clone size: few; CDR3 DNA: TGTGCCTGGATGGGGGCGTACGAGCAGTACTTC; CDR3 protein: CAWMGAYEQYF
V gene: TRBV7-9; J gene: TRBJ2-5; D gene: TRBD2; clone size: -; CDR3 DNA: TGTGCCAGCAGCTTACCACTAGCGGCTCAAGAGACCCAGTACTTC; CDR3 protein: CASSLPLAAQETQYF
V gene: TRBV30; J gene: TRBJ1-1; D gene: TRBD1; clone size: few; CDR3 DNA: TGTGCCTGGAGTGGACAGGGCTTAACTGAAGCTTTCTTT; CDR3 protein: CAWSGQGLTEAFF
V gene: TRBV9; J gene: TRBJ1-6; D gene: TRBD1; clone size: few; CDR3 DNA: TGTGCCAGCAGCGCCTTGACCGGGACAGGGAGGACGTCACCCCTCCACTTT; CDR3 protein: CASSALTGTGRTSPLHF
V gene: TRBV29-1; J gene: TRBJ2-5; D gene: -; clone size: few; CDR3 DNA: TGCAGCGGATCCCTGCAAGAGACCCAGTACTTC; CDR3 protein: CSGSLQETQYF
V gene: TRBV15; J gene: TRBJ2-1; D gene: -; clone size: -; CDR3 DNA: TGTGCCACCAGCAGAGATGTCGGCGGGAATGAGCAGTTCTTC; CDR3 protein: CATSRDVGGNEQFF
V gene: TRBV6-5; J gene: TRBJ2-2; D gene: -; clone size: -; CDR3 DNA: TGTGCCAGCAGGAGGGATACCGGGGAGCTGTTTTTT; CDR3 protein: CASRRDTGELFF
V gene: TRBV6-6; J gene: TRBJ1-5; D gene: -; clone size: -; CDR3 DNA: TGTGCCAGCAGCCCACAGGAGGTTCAGCCCCAGCATTTT; CDR3 protein: CASSPQEVQPQHF
V gene: TRBV30; J gene: TRBJ1-4; D gene: -; clone size: -; CDR3 DNA: TGTGCCTGGAGAGCCCCGACAGGAAGGGGCAATGAAAAACTGTTTTTT; CDR3 protein: CAWRAPTGRGNEKLFF
V gene: TRBV11-2; J gene: TRBJ1-4; D gene: -; clone size: -; CDR3 DNA: TGTGCCAGCACCCCACAGCACACCTATGAAAAACTGTTTTTT; CDR3 protein: CASTPQHTYEKLFF
V gene: TRBV4-3; J gene: TRBJ1-5; D gene: -; clone size: few; CDR3 DNA: TGCGCCAGCAGCCAAGATCTCCTGTTCGGTCAGCCCCAGCATTTT; CDR3 protein: CASSQDLLFGQPQHF
V gene: TRBV6-5; J gene: TRBJ2-3; D gene: TRBD1; clone size: -; CDR3 DNA: TGTGCCAGCAGTTACTCGGGCCAGGGGGCCAAAGATACGCAGTATTTT; CDR3 protein: CASSYSGQGAKDTQYF
V gene: TRBV7-2; J gene: TRBJ2-3; D gene: -; clone size: few; CDR3 DNA: TGTGCCAGCAGCTTCGACTTCGGAAGTGTCACAGATACGCAGTATTTT; CDR3 protein: CASSFDFGSVTDTQYF